Listed below are T cell receptor beta chains from one sample, sequenced in a study of T cell responses to AZD1222 COVID-19 vaccine. The method was immunoSEQ multiplex PCR; TCRdb's version includes in-frame clones alone and lacks a portion of them. The data contain a few hundred thousand clones, more than 85% of them singletons. The sample consisted of peripheral blood, taken on day 0 of AZD1222 vaccination. These TCRs come from an adult in good health. Each CDR3 is given with its conserved first and last residue. The order of the fields is clone size, D gene, J gene, V gene, CDR3 protein, CDR3 DNA. A D gene is named only where the DNA matches it firmly. Where a row states a size, it is once, few, many or the class of an expanded clone; other rows omit it.

NA	NA	TRBJ1-5	TRBV3-1/TRBV3-2	CASSQDAARNQPQHF	TGTGCCAGCAGCCAAGATGCGGCCCGCAATCAGCCCCAGCATTTT
NA	NA	TRBJ1-2	TRBV7-9	CASSFTYGTAAPGYTF	TGTGCCAGCAGCTTTACCTATGGGACGGCCGCCCCAGGCTACACCTTC
NA	TRBD2	TRBJ2-2	TRBV2	CASSGTSGGPNTGELFF	TGTGCCAGCAGTGGAACTAGCGGGGGCCCGAACACCGGGGAGCTGTTTTTT
once	TRBD2	TRBJ2-5	TRBV5-1	CASSLGSGGETQYF	TGCGCCAGCAGCTTAGGTAGCGGGGGAGAGACCCAGTACTTC
NA	NA	TRBJ2-3	TRBV5-6	CASSLGPPAGTDTQYF	TGTGCCAGCAGCTTGGGGCCGCCGGCGGGCACAGATACGCAGTATTTT
NA	NA	TRBJ1-5	TRBV7-9	CASSSDSQPQHF	TGTGCCAGCAGCTCCGACAGTCAGCCCCAGCATTTT
few	TRBD1	TRBJ2-5	TRBV5-1	CASSLALGQQETQYF	TGCGCCAGCAGCTTGGCCCTGGGACAGCAAGAGACCCAGTACTTC
NA	TRBD1	TRBJ1-2	TRBV10-2	CASSDLGQRNYGYTF	TGCGCCAGCAGTGACCTGGGACAGAGAAACTATGGCTACACCTTC
few	NA	TRBJ1-2	TRBV7-3	CASSLMSRGIGDYGYTF	TGTGCCAGCAGCTTAATGAGCAGGGGAATCGGAGACTATGGCTACACCTTC
NA	NA	TRBJ1-2	TRBV13	CASSLADYGYTF	TGTGCCAGCAGCTTAGCTGACTATGGCTACACCTTC
once	NA	TRBJ2-7	TRBV12-3/TRBV12-4	CASSNDHSYEQYF	TGTGCCAGCAGTAACGACCACTCCTACGAGCAGTACTTC
NA	TRBD1	TRBJ1-3	TRBV7-9	CASSPGQGSTGNTIYF	TGTGCCAGCAGCCCCGGACAGGGTTCTACTGGAAACACCATATATTTT
NA	TRBD1	TRBJ2-2	TRBV9	CASSVGTGAGAGELFF	TGTGCCAGCAGCGTAGGCACAGGGGCCGGGGCCGGGGAGCTGTTTTTT
NA	NA	TRBJ2-3	TRBV20-1	CSAVSGDTQYF	TGCAGTGCGGTTTCGGGGGATACGCAGTATTTT
NA	NA	TRBJ1-4	TRBV7-2	CASSLRGATNEKLFF	TGTGCCAGCAGCTTACGGGGGGCAACTAATGAAAAACTGTTTTTT
NA	NA	TRBJ2-2	TRBV5-4	CASSTGFSDTGELFF	TGTGCCAGCAGCACAGGGTTCTCAGACACCGGGGAGCTGTTTTTT
NA	TRBD1	TRBJ1-3	TRBV7-9	CASSLVGTGGRNTIYF	TGTGCCAGCAGCTTAGTGGGGACAGGGGGCCGAAACACCATATATTTT
NA	NA	TRBJ1-3	TRBV6-2/TRBV6-3	CASSRTSLPGNTIYF	TGTGCCAGCAGCCGGACCAGTTTACCTGGAAACACCATATATTTT